These T cell receptor beta chains were read from a single sample in a study of T cell repertoires in cytomegalovirus infection. These TCRs' antigens remain unknown. TCRdb itself ran the reads through MiXCR, one entry per CDR3 protein. The sample consists of around 750,000 distinct CDR3 sequences, 32% of them appearing once. The specimen was cultured CD8+ T cells from PBMCs, collected from culture after CMV antigen stimulation. The source of these receptors is a human donor in good health (CMV status not recorded). Some clones in this sample may be carry-over from other donors' samples. Both conserved end residues are part of each CDR3. D genes are given only for firm matches. Size values are once, few and many counts, or a class for expanded clones, and some rows have none.

V gene	clone size	J gene	D gene	CDR3 DNA	CDR3 protein
TRBV27	few	TRBJ1-2	TRBD1	TGTGCCAGCAGTTTATCCCCCGGGACAGGGGTCCGCGGCTACACCTTC	CASSLSPGTGVRGYTF
TRBV27	NA	TRBJ2-5	TRBD1	TGTGCCAGCAGTTGCCCCGGGACAGGAGCCCCTCGGAAGGAGACCCAGTACTTC	CASSCPGTGAPRKETQYF
TRBV4-3	NA	TRBJ1-3	NA	TGCGCCAGCAGCCAAGACATATACTCTGGAAACACCATATATTTT	CASSQDIYSGNTIYF
TRBV9	NA	TRBJ1-2	NA	TGTGCCAGCAGCGTCTCGAATAACTATGGCTACACCTTC	CASSVSNNYGYTF
TRBV5-1	NA	TRBJ2-1	NA	TGCGCCAGCAGCTTGGCCGTGGGGCGCTCCTACAATGAGCAGTTCTTC	CASSLAVGRSYNEQFF
TRBV5-6	few	TRBJ1-1	NA	TGTGCCAGCAGCTTCTTACAGAACACTGAAGCTTTCTTT	CASSFLQNTEAFF
TRBV2	NA	TRBJ2-1	TRBD1	TGTGCCAGCAGAGGGACAGTAAAGTTCTTC	CASRGTVKFF
TRBV25-1	NA	TRBJ2-7	NA	TGTGCCAGCAGTGCCCTCGGGGCCCACGAGCAGTACTTC	CASSALGAHEQYF
TRBV7-9	few	TRBJ1-3	TRBD1	TGTGCCAGCAGCCAAAGGGACAGGGCATACACCATATATTTT	CASSQRDRAYTIYF
TRBV5-1	NA	TRBJ2-3	NA	TGCGCCAGCAGCCCCCGCTTAGGGGGGCGGGGGCCTTCAGATACGCAGTATTTT	CASSPRLGGRGPSDTQYF
TRBV6-5	few	TRBJ2-4	NA	TGTGCCAGCAGTTACTCAGGGGGCAAAAACATTCAGTACTTC	CASSYSGGKNIQYF
TRBV27	NA	TRBJ1-5	NA	TGTGCCAGCAGTTTAGGACTTTATAGCAATCAGCCCCAGCATTTT	CASSLGLYSNQPQHF
TRBV6-1	few	TRBJ2-1	NA	TGTGCCAGCAGTCCTGGAGAGCAGTTCTTC	CASSPGEQFF
TRBV7-4	NA	TRBJ1-4	NA	TGTGCCAGCAGCTTCCCTAGACACGAAAAACTGTTTTTT	CASSFPRHEKLFF
TRBV9	NA	TRBJ2-1	TRBD2	TGTGCCAGCACCTTGGGACTAGCTCCTCTGAGCTCCTACAATGAGCAGTTCTTC	CASTLGLAPLSSYNEQFF
TRBV6-2/TRBV6-3	NA	TRBJ2-2	NA	TGTGCCAGCAGACAGGGTTTGGCCGGGGAGCTGTTTTTT	CASRQGLAGELFF
TRBV12-3/TRBV12-4	NA	TRBJ2-3	NA	TGTGCCAGCAGTCCGGGGGCCCTTGATGATACGCAGTATTTT	CASSPGALDDTQYF
TRBV29-1	NA	TRBJ2-1	NA	TGCAGCACCCCTGACGACAATGAGCAGTTCTTC	CSTPDDNEQFF
TRBV27	NA	TRBJ1-2	TRBD1	TGTGCCAGCAGTCCCAAGTGGGACAGGGAGAAGATCGGCTATGGCTACACCTTC	CASSPKWDREKIGYGYTF
TRBV5-6	NA	TRBJ1-2	NA	TGTGCCAGCAGCTTGATAGGACCGGAACTCTATGGCTACACCTTC	CASSLIGPELYGYTF
TRBV7-6	many	TRBJ2-3	TRBD2	TGTGCCAGCTCGGGGACTAACGGAGATACGCAGTATTTT	CASSGTNGDTQYF
TRBV27	NA	TRBJ2-5	TRBD2	TGTGCCAGCAGGGGGACTAGCGGCACACAAGAGACCCAGTACTTC	CASRGTSGTQETQYF
TRBV12-3/TRBV12-4	NA	TRBJ2-4	NA	TGTGCCAACAGTGCCAAAGAAAACATTCAGTACTTC	CANSAKENIQYF
TRBV10-2	few	TRBJ1-2	NA	TGCGCCAGCAATGAGGGGAACTATGGCTACACCTTC	CASNEGNYGYTF
TRBV29-1	few	TRBJ2-7	NA	TGCAGCGCTCTACAGGGTACCTACGAGCAGTACTTC	CSALQGTYEQYF
TRBV27	NA	TRBJ1-2	NA	TGTGCCAGCAGTTTAACAGGGACCTCCAGTAACTATGGCTACACCTTC	CASSLTGTSSNYGYTF
TRBV12-3/TRBV12-4	NA	TRBJ1-1	NA	TGTGCCAGCAGTTTCTCGGCAGGACCCCTCGTTGAAGCTTTCTTT	CASSFSAGPLVEAFF
TRBV19	few	TRBJ2-1	NA	TGTGCCAGTAGTCCCCTCAACGGAGAGCAGTTCTTC	CASSPLNGEQFF
TRBV19	NA	TRBJ1-1	NA	TGTGCCAGTATGGAGGGGCCCAAGCGGGCTTTCTTT	CASMEGPKRAFF